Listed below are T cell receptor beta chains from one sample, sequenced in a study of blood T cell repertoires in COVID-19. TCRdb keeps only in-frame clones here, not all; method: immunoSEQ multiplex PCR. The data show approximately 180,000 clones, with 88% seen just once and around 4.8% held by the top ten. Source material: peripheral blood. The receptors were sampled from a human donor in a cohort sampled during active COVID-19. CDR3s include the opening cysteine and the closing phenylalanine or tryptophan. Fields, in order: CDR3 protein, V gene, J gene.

CASNPQGSGTEAFF	TRBV27	TRBJ1-1
CASSPRTSGSYNEQFF	TRBV3-1/TRBV3-2	TRBJ2-1
CSVRGGGTEAFF	TRBV29-1	TRBJ1-1
CASSYIGVSDNSPLHF	TRBV6-6	TRBJ1-6
CASRPGQGVYNEQFF	TRBV28	TRBJ2-1
CASSGGVLGATETQYF	TRBV5-1	TRBJ2-5
CASSSRQGGEKLFF	TRBV7-6	TRBJ1-4
CSASARGVATDTQYF	TRBV20-1	TRBJ2-3
CASRQENSGNTIYF	TRBV2	TRBJ1-3
CASSPPAGSNTEAFF	TRBV18	TRBJ1-1
CASSLESGRETQYF	TRBV7-2	TRBJ2-5
CASSSLAGGGRPDTQYF	TRBV7-2	TRBJ2-3
CARGAGGLTSGRAYEQYF	TRBV13	TRBJ2-7
CATSRGLPGTSGTYEQYF	TRBV15	TRBJ2-7
CASSVGGTLNTGELFF	TRBV9	TRBJ2-2
CASSPGQGSYEQYF	TRBV21-1	TRBJ2-7
CASSEYPGRGNTGELFF	TRBV6-1	TRBJ2-2
CASSPSGQGALHEQYF	TRBV28	TRBJ2-7
CASSWMSGGNSPLHF	TRBV19	TRBJ1-6
CASTRKVARDQPQHF	TRBV19	TRBJ1-5
CASSSSGTLSNYGYTF	TRBV6-5	TRBJ1-2
CASRVGDRVEKLFF	TRBV28	TRBJ1-4
CAISDYRGQPQHF	TRBV10-3	TRBJ1-5
CASSLSGLAGPYEQYF	TRBV27	TRBJ2-7
CASSLTDANTEKLFF	TRBV18	TRBJ1-4
CASSLRLASVLKQYF	TRBV7-8	TRBJ2-3
CASSQTGTYGYTF	TRBV4-1	TRBJ1-2
CASSLFGDNQPQHF	TRBV27	TRBJ1-5
CASSIVFVGGGNQPQHF	TRBV19	TRBJ1-5
CASSNNRELRTDTQYF	TRBV11-3	TRBJ2-3
CASSPSGQGELNTEAFF	TRBV5-1	TRBJ1-1
CASSPLGQTTGELFF	TRBV7-9	TRBJ2-2
CATSDPVAGGRGDTQYF	TRBV24-1	TRBJ2-3
CASSQGSGGYGYTF	TRBV3-1/TRBV3-2	TRBJ1-2
CSANARLAFLLDTQYF	TRBV29-1	TRBJ2-3
CASSRGSSTDTQYF	TRBV5-1	TRBJ2-3
CASSLAGTEQETQYF	TRBV7-2	TRBJ2-5
CASSPGTSGGGHEQFF	TRBV3-1/TRBV3-2	TRBJ2-1
CASSMGAFYGYTF	TRBV9	TRBJ1-2
CASSPRGGGSTDTQYF	TRBV5-4	TRBJ2-3
CASSLRPQGADGYTF	TRBV7-8	TRBJ1-2
CASMAPGTGDEEQYF	TRBV28	TRBJ2-7
CASSLAPSGSYEQYF	TRBV7-2	TRBJ2-7
CASSPSRRTVGNTIYF	TRBV4-2	TRBJ1-3
CASSRTEPIVPLHF	TRBV5-8	TRBJ1-6
CASSLGTHRTEAFF	TRBV5-1	TRBJ1-1
CASSHRTGGEKLFF	TRBV14	TRBJ1-4